This T cell receptor beta chain stems from a study of beta chain features in type 1 diabetes. Germline V CDR1 and CDR2: MNHEY, SVGAGI. J lost 0 bases, V lost 5 bases, and 2 bases had no gene match. There are 15 residues in the CDR3. Expressed TCRB transcripts got sequenced, as all isolated RNA was reverse transcribed. About 3.6 million reads were obtained on average from naive, central memory and regulatory T cell samples. The assay was immunoSEQ multiplex PCR, and TCRdb's table has in-frame clones only and misses some. The repertoire consists of about 330,000 clones, with roughly 9.6% occurring once and the leading ten covering just over 0.015%. This clone was found a few times.

The V call is TRBV6-5, the J call TRBJ1-5; TRBD1 aligns across 9 bases. The clonotype comes from a woman aged 25-40 years in good health. The specimen was naive CD4+ T cells from blood. The CDR3 loop reads CASSGDRASNQPQHF. CDR3 coding DNA: TGTGCCAGCAGTGGGGACAGGGCTAGCAATCAGCCCCAGCATTTT.